Sequencing of this TCR beta chain was carried out in a study of blood T cell repertoires in COVID-19. Turning to the study itself: Sources were T cells, B-cell-depleted T cells, or PBMCs; the material itself was cDNA or gDNA.

This CDR3 region has 15 residues. Per the germline V gene, CDR1 is MDHEN and CDR2 is SYDVKM. Trimming took 4 bases from V and 8 from J, leaving 20 bases between them. Method: immunoSEQ multiplex PCR; TCRdb's copy keeps in-frame clones and lacks some. The data contain some 240,000 clones, 82% of them singletons. V and J are TRBV28 and TRBJ1-2; perhaps TRBD1 as D (5 bases). The material sequenced was peripheral blood. This receptor was identified in a woman aged 70-85 years with COVID-19, enrolled during active disease. This CDR3 reads CASSSQPTGLGGYTF. CDR3 in DNA: TGTGCCAGCAGTTCCCAACCTACAGGTTTGGGGGGCTACACCTTC.